The clone carrying this T cell receptor beta chain appeared once. The sample originates from a study of blood T cell repertoires in COVID-19. Only in-frame clones appear in the TCRdb table, and some are missing; sequencing was by immunoSEQ multiplex PCR. The repertoire holds roughly 140,000 clones, around three quarters seen once, with 7% to 9% in the top ten. This TCR was recovered from a man in his fifties with active or convalescent COVID-19. The sequenced sample was peripheral blood.

CDR3 region: CASSPETGANTGELFF. CDR3 bases: TGTGCCAGCAGCCCAGAGACGGGGGCGAACACCGGGGAGCTGTTTTTT. The chain joins TRBV7-3 to TRBJ2-2, with D possibly TRBD2 on 6 matching bases. The V gene lost 5 bases and the J gene lost 0 bases, with 13 bases spanning the gap. The CDR3 is made up of 16 amino acids. The germline gives CDR1 SGHTA, CDR2 FQGTGA.